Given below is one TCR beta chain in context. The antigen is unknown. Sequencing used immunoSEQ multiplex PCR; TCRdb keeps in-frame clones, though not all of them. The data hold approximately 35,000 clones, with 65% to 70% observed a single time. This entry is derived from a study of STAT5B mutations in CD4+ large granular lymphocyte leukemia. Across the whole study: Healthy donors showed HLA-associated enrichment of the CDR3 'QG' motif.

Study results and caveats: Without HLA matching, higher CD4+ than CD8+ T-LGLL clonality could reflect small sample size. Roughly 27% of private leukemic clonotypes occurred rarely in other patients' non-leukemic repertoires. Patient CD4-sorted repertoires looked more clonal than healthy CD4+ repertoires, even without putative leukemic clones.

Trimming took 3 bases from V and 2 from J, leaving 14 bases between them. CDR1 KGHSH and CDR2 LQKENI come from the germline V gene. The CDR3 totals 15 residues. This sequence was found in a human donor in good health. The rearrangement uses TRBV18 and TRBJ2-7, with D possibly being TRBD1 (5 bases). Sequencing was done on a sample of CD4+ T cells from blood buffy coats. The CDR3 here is CASSPTLQGAYEQYF. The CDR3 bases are TGTGCCAGCTCACCCACTCTCCAGGGTGCCTACGAGCAGTACTTC.